These 7 T cell receptor beta chains were sequenced from one sample in a study of T-cell memory formation after mild COVID-19. TCRdb itself ran the 5' RACE reads through MiXCR, one entry per CDR3 protein. Among tens of thousands of distinct CDR3 sequences listed, over 12% were seen once. The sequenced sample was PBMCs or a T cell subset sorted from them (not recorded which). These receptors all come from a man aged 18 to 35 who had mild COVID-19 (a few samples of this study predate the infection). Cell type and time point are not known.

The table lists this clonotype with a few counts. The chain joins TRBV13 to TRBJ2-2; 8 nucleotides agree with TRBD1. The trim removed 4 bases at V and 4 bases at J, leaving 8 bases unmatched. This CDR3 spans 16 amino acids. CDR1 and CDR2 from the germline V gene are PRHDT and FYEKMQ (reference sequence). CDR3 sequence reads: CASSSTSQGATGELFF. Written as DNA, the CDR3 is TGTGCCAGCAGCTCAACGAGTCAGGGGGCCACCGGGGAGCTGTTTTTT.

The rearrangement joins TRBV29-1 to TRBJ1-1; D is unclear. CDR1 SQVTM and CDR2 ANQGSEA come from the germline V gene. CDR3 size: 12 residues. V lost 1 base and J lost 4, with 7 bases in between. CDR3 DNA sequence: TGCAGCGTTGAAGCGGGTACCACTGAAGCTTTCTTT. Protein product: CSVEAGTTEAFF.

The rearrangement links TRBV27 to TRBJ2-1; 9 nucleotides align to TRBD1. Germline V gene data show CDR1 as MNHEY and CDR2 as SMNVEV (reference sequence). V shed 5 bases and J 9 bases; nucleotides not matched to a gene: 2. The CDR3 spans 12 residues. CDR3 sequence reads: CASSPGQGEQFF. The CDR3 bases are TGTGCCAGCAGTCCGGGACAGGGTGAGCAGTTCTTC.

The genes are TRBV4-3 and TRBJ1-1; D perhaps matches TRBD1 (6 bases). Per the germline V gene, CDR1 is LGHNA and CDR2 is YSLEER. The CDR3 is made up of 14 amino acids. V lost 3 bases and J lost 4, with 12 bases in between. CDR3 coding DNA: TGCGCCAGCAGCCACCTAGGGGGGGGCACTGAAGCTTTCTTT. Protein: CASSHLGGGTEAFF.

The J gene is TRBJ2-7, the V gene TRBV6-4; TRBD2 matches 12 bases. CDR1 is MRHNA, CDR2 SNTAGT, per germline. The CDR3 is 15 amino acids. V shed 3 bases and J 5 bases; nucleotides not matched to a gene: 5. The CDR3 sequence: CASSELGLAGNEQYF. The CDR3 DNA is TGTGCCAGCAGTGAACTTGGACTAGCGGGAAACGAGCAGTACTTC.

This chain joins TRBV4-3 and TRBJ1-4; TRBD1 might be the D (6 bases). Germline V lookup: CDR1 LGHNA, CDR2 YSLEER. This CDR3 is built from 16 residues. V gave up 2 bases and J gave up 8 bases, with 18 bases separating them. The CDR3 reads CASSQSWEGGGEKLFF. The CDR3 region has the DNA TGCGCCAGCAGCCAATCTTGGGAGGGGGGCGGCGAAAAACTGTTTTTT.

This clonotype was found many times. The chain is built from TRBV7-8 and TRBJ2-1; maybe TRBD1 (5 bases). Germline V gives CDR1 SGHVS, CDR2 FQNEAQ. CDR3 size: 14 residues. V lost 1 base and J lost 8, with 12 bases in between. The CDR3 loop is CASSLEAIGDEQFF. The DNA for the CDR3 is TGTGCCAGCAGCTTAGAGGCAATAGGGGATGAGCAGTTCTTC. Together with reference TRBV7-8 and TRBJ2-1, the CDR3 gives the full variable domain: GAGVSQSPRYKVAKRGQDVALRCDPISGHVSLFWYQQALGQGPEFLTYFQNEAQLDKSGLPSDRFFAERPEGSVSTLKIQRTQQEDSAVYLCASSLEAIGDEQFFGPGTRLTVL.